Sequencing of this T cell receptor beta chain was carried out in a study of T cell repertoires in Merkel cell carcinoma (dated by TCRdb to between 2018 and 2020). Describing the broader study: Patients who had received intralesional immunotherapy or systemic immune checkpoint blockade ahead of the biopsy were left out. Tetramer sorting, cloning and paired TCR sequencing of expanded tumor-infiltrating lymphocytes were first used to define MCPyV-specific clonotypes. To be included, a participant needed a diagnosis of MCPyV-positive Merkel cell carcinoma and tumor-infiltrating lymphocytes that had been successfully expanded in vitro. General conclusions and limits of the study: The study did not examine normal tissue biopsies.

The germline ends are 7 bases apart after V is trimmed by 4 bases and J by 4 bases. The germline V gene supplies CDR1 SGHTA and CDR2 FQGNSA. There are 12 amino acids in the CDR3, from cysteine to phenylalanine inclusive. Just the 36-base CDR3 DNA is kept, in frame starting at base 1. As to this clone: Its antigen specificity is not known. No much larger clone is present one base from it, and per-base qualities are unavailable.

Biopsy-confirmed MCPyV-positive Merkel cell carcinoma was present in the study subjects, and positive serum antibodies to T-antigen were found in every subject. Genomic DNA was extracted from roughly 6 adjacent 10-micron frozen tumor sections without cell sorting or culture. Optimal cutting temperature compound was used to freeze tumor biopsy tissue measuring roughly 5 x 5 x 5 mm. The presence of abundant Merkel cell carcinoma and infiltrating cells in the frozen biopsy was confirmed on hematoxylin and eosin scout sections. The immunoSEQ assay was used both to sequence TRB CDR3 from tumor genomic DNA and to process the resulting data. The table was pulled from immuneACCESS by TCRdb, which kept in-frame rearrangements only. Such tables lose some clones; where checked, under half of the loss comes from unresolved V genes, and the rest has no known cause. The sample table records more than 12,000 clones; roughly four fifths of these occur just once. The ten most abundant clones make up 15% to 20% of the sample.

The rearranged segments are TRBV7-2 and TRBJ1-2, with TRBD1 as a weak D call on 5 bases. Material: tumor tissue. The sequence came from an adult with Merkel cell carcinoma. At the DNA level, the sequence is TGTGCCAGCAGCTCAGGGTTCTATGGCTACACCTTC. Its translation is CASSSGFYGYTF.